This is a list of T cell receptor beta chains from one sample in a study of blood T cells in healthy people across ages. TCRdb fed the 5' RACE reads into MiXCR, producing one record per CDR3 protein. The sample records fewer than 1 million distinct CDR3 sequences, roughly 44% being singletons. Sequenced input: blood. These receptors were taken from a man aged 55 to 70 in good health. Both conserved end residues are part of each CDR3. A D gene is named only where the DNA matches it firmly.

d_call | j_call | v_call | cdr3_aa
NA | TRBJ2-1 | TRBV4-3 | CASSQERDGSYNEQFF
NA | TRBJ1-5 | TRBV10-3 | CAITGSLNQPQHF
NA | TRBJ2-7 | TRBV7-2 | CASSLGGSEQYF
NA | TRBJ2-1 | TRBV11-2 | CASREEVSSYNEQFF
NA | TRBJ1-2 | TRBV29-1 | CSVEPADSNYGYTF
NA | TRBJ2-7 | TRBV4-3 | CASSQDLWLYEQYF
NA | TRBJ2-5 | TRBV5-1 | CASSLEVAETQYF
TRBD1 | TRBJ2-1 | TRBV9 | CASSEGQGAYNEQFF
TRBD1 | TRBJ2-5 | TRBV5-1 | CASTGTGGTSGETQYF
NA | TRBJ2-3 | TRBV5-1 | CASSFGADTQYF